This T cell receptor (beta chain) was profiled in a study of T-cell memory formation after mild COVID-19. Whole-study results and caveats: Pre-infection memory carried some responding clones, suggesting that cross-reactive memory joined. CD4/CD8 balance held among clones contracting day 15 to 85, and later expanders leaned CD4+.

Worth noting for this clonotype: Its specificity is unknown.

The V end was cut by 5 bases, the J end by 8 bases, with 18 bases between. The CDR3 has 15 amino acids. Germline CDR1 reads SNHLY; CDR2 reads FYNNEI. UMIs and sample barcodes were carried by the TCR alpha and TCR beta cDNA libraries that 5'RACE produced using constant-segment primers. From the 5' RACE reads, TCRdb called clonotypes with MiXCR, one entry per CDR3 protein. The profile shows 190,000 or so distinct CDR3 sequences, about a fifth of them singletons. The sequence was obtained from an adult woman who had mild COVID-19 (a few samples of this study predate the infection). Cell type and time point are not known. The chain links TRBV2 to TRBJ1-4; no definite D call. The sequencing sample was made of PBMCs or a T cell subset sorted from them (not recorded which). The CDR3 region is CASSLSEVVGEKLFF. The CDR3, as DNA: TGTGCCAGCAGTCTCTCGGAGGTGGTGGGGGAAAAACTGTTTTTT.